The 28 T cell receptor beta chains reported below all come from one sample, sequenced in a study of cytomegalovirus exposure and HLA in healthy donors. With 60 Vbeta and 13 Jbeta primers, the PCR was carried out. This table comes from immunoSEQ multiplex PCR, and its TCRdb copy is limited to in-frame clones, with some not included. The profile shows approximately 110,000 clones, roughly 80% of them singletons. The sample was PBMCs. All receptors derive from a man aged 50-60 years in good health and CMV-seronegative.

The CDR3 sequence: CASSLEAGGRTDTQYF. For the CDR3, the DNA is TGCGCCAGCAGCTTGGAAGCGGGAGGGCGAACAGATACGCAGTATTTT. The chain couples TRBV5-1 to TRBJ2-3, with TRBD2 matching 10 bases. The CDR3 spans 16 residues. V was clipped by 0 bases and J by 3 bases; unmatched bases: 4. Germline CDR1 and CDR2: SGHRS and YFSETQ.

This clone has a handful of counts. CDR3 bases: TGTGCCAGCAGCTCGGGACAGGGGGGACAAGAGACCCAGTACTTC. Amino acids: CASSSGQGGQETQYF. V and J are TRBV7-3 and TRBJ2-5; 11 bases are shared with TRBD1. Germline CDR1 SGHTA, CDR2 FQGTGA. There are 15 residues in the CDR3. With V trimmed by 4 bases and J by 2 bases, 3 bases remained unmatched.

Here the CDR3 reads CATSRDQGGNQPQHF. The CDR3 region has the DNA TGTGCCACCAGCAGGGACCAGGGAGGAAATCAGCCCCAGCATTTT. The chain combines TRBV15 with TRBJ1-5, with D possibly being TRBD1 (5 bases). Germline V gene lookup returns CDR1 LNHNV and CDR2 YYDKDF (reference sequence). This CDR3 is 15 amino acids long. V lost 3 bases to trimming and J lost 4 bases, with 13 bases between them.

The chain recombines TRBV4-3 with TRBJ1-5; 10 bases map to TRBD1. V gave up 5 bases and J gave up 5 bases; unmatched junction bases: 6. In germline, CDR1 is LGHNA, CDR2 YSLEER. The CDR3 has 15 residues. CDR3 sequence (DNA): TGCGCCAGCAGCTGGAAGACAGGGGGCGATCAGCCCCAGCATTTT. It translates to CASSWKTGGDQPQHF.

This clone was counted between two and nine times. The V call is TRBV19, the J call TRBJ2-2; weak D call: TRBD2 (6 bases). Germline V lookup: CDR1 LNHDA, CDR2 SQIVND (reference sequence). This CDR3 is 16 amino acids long. The V and J ends lost 8 bases and 5 bases respectively, with 21 bases between them. CDR3 bases: TGTGCCAGTGGCGGGGATTCCGTAGTATATACCGGGGAGCTGTTTTTT. As protein: CASGGDSVVYTGELFF.

In this sample, this clone turned up a few times. The rearrangement uses TRBV20-1 and TRBJ1-1; D possibly corresponds to TRBD1 (6 bases). Trimming took 6 bases from V and 9 from J, leaving 11 bases between them. The CDR3 is made up of 10 amino acids. Germline V gene sequence: CDR1 DFQATT, CDR2 SNEGSKA (reference sequence). CDR3 sequence (DNA): TGCAGTGCCACCGGGACACAAGCTTTCTTT. It yields the protein CSATGTQAFF.

This chain links TRBV28 with TRBJ2-1; D is perhaps TRBD1 (6 bases). The ends were cut back, 5 bases at V and 7 bases at J, with 21 bases in the middle. The CDR3 extends over 16 amino acids. The germline CDR1 and CDR2 sequences are MDHEN and SYDVKM. CDR3 protein: CASSLLGLGGENEQFF. As DNA, the CDR3 is TGTGCCAGCAGTCTTCTAGGACTTGGGGGCGAGAATGAGCAGTTCTTC. Together with reference TRBV28 and TRBJ2-1, the CDR3 gives the full variable domain: DVKVTQSSRYLVKRTGEKVFLECVQDMDHENMFWYRQDPGLGLRLIYFSYDVKMKEKGDIPEGYSVSREKKERFSLILESASTNQTSMYLCASSLLGLGGENEQFFGPGTRLTVL.

This chain joins TRBV6-5 and TRBJ1-3; D may be TRBD1 (5 bases). This CDR3 spans 15 amino acids. From germline, CDR1 is MNHEY and CDR2 SVGAGI. V lost 5 bases, J lost 0 bases, and 11 bases lay in between. CDR3 sequence reads: CASSPGQNSGNTIYF. The CDR3, as DNA: TGTGCCAGCAGTCCCGGACAAAACTCTGGAAACACCATATATTTT.

This chain links TRBV6-4 with TRBJ2-5, with TRBD1 as a possible D gene (5 bases). The CDR3 extends over 16 amino acids. The V gene lost 2 bases and the J gene lost 5 bases, with 18 bases spanning the gap. CDR1 is MRHNA and CDR2 is SNTAGT in the germline V gene. The CDR3 is CASSDPQGSPMETQYF. In nucleotides, the CDR3 is TGTGCCAGCAGTGACCCGCAGGGTTCCCCAATGGAGACCCAGTACTTC.

The chain employs TRBV6-5 and TRBJ2-7, with 10 nucleotides matching TRBD1. Trimming took 6 bases from V and 6 from J; bases not matched to a gene: 8. The CDR3 is made up of 14 amino acids. Germline V gene sequence: CDR1 MNHEY, CDR2 SVGAGI. The CDR3 spells CASSLDRGRGEQYF. The CDR3 bases are TGTGCCAGCAGCCTTGACAGGGGGCGAGGCGAGCAGTACTTC.

This clone turned up a few times. CDR3 loop: CASNNQPQHF. The CDR3 coding sequence is TGTGCCAGTAACAATCAGCCCCAGCATTTT. This chain uses TRBV21-1 with TRBJ1-5. TRBV21-1 corresponds to a pseudogene. The CDR3 is 10 residues long.

V and J are TRBV11-2 and TRBJ2-3; 15 nucleotides agree with TRBD2. V lost 5 bases, J lost 2 bases, and 11 bases stayed unmatched. Germline loops: CDR1 SGHAT, CDR2 FQNNGV. The CDR3 totals 19 residues. CDR3 region: CASSQRFGLAGGPTDTQYF. Written as DNA, the CDR3 is TGTGCCAGCAGCCAACGGTTTGGACTAGCGGGGGGGCCCACAGATACGCAGTATTTT. Using reference TRBV11-2 and TRBJ2-3 for the parts outside the CDR3, the full variable domain is EAGVAQSPRYKIIEKRQSVAFWCNPISGHATLYWYQQILGQGPKLLIQFQNNGVVDDSQLPKDRFSAERLKGVDSTLKIQPAKLEDSAVYLCASSQRFGLAGGPTDTQYFGPGTRLTVL.

The chain links TRBV18 to TRBJ2-5; D is perhaps TRBD1 (6 bases). CDR1 is KGHSH, CDR2 LQKENI, per germline. V was trimmed by 3 bases and J by 3 bases, leaving 14 bases between them. The CDR3 extends over 15 amino acids. The CDR3 DNA sequence: TGTGCCAGCTCACCCATGGACAGCAACGAAGAGACCCAGTACTTC. Protein sequence: CASSPMDSNEETQYF.

The rearrangement joins TRBV15 to TRBJ1-3; 9 nucleotides agree with TRBD1. The CDR3 is 19 amino acids. The ends lost 4 bases at V and 3 bases at J; junction bases unmatched: 16. Germline V gives CDR1 LNHNV, CDR2 YYDKDF (reference sequence). The CDR3: CATSKGTGRLSLGGNTIYF. CDR3 in DNA: TGTGCCACCAGCAAGGGGACAGGGCGACTCTCCCTCGGTGGAAACACCATATATTTT.

This rearrangement joins TRBV29-1 to TRBJ2-6; 7 bases fit TRBD1. V lost 3 bases and J lost 10; bases outside the gene matches: 3. The CDR3 has 12 residues. CDR1 is SQVTM, CDR2 ANQGSEA, per germline. This CDR3 reads CSVDLQGNVLTF. In DNA form, the CDR3 reads TGCAGCGTTGACCTACAGGGGAACGTCCTGACTTTC.

The chain recombines TRBV7-3 with TRBJ2-1; the D gene is possibly TRBD1 (6 bases). Germline lookup yields CDR1 SGHTA and CDR2 FQGTGA. Trimming pared 2 bases from V and 0 bases from J, leaving 11 bases between. The CDR3 runs 16 residues. CDR3 DNA: TGTGCCAGCAGCTTACGAGGGGGTCGCTCCTACAATGAGCAGTTCTTC. This encodes CASSLRGGRSYNEQFF.

This clone turned up a few times. The rearrangement joins TRBV27 to TRBJ2-2; TRBD1 is a possible D gene (5 bases). Germline CDR1 is MNHEY and CDR2 is SMNVEV (reference sequence). V lost 0 bases and J lost 3, with 8 bases in between. This CDR3 has 15 residues. The CDR3, as DNA: TGTGCCAGCAGTTTATCAGGGGCCCACACCGGGGAGCTGTTTTTT. It is translated as CASSLSGAHTGELFF.

This clone was seen only once. This rearrangement joins TRBV25-1 to TRBJ2-3; 7 positions agree with TRBD2. Germline V lookup: CDR1 MGHDK, CDR2 SYGVNS. V was pared by 3 bases and J by 4 bases, with 4 bases of the junction left unmatched. The CDR3 contains 14 residues. The CDR3 loop reads CASSEGGGADTQYF. DNA for the CDR3: TGTGCCAGCAGTGAGGGGGGAGGGGCAGATACGCAGTATTTT.

This chain joins TRBV6-1 and TRBJ1-2; 7 nucleotides align to TRBD1. Germline CDR1 MNHNS, CDR2 SASEGT. This CDR3 has 15 amino acids. Trimming took 4 bases from V and 7 from J; bases not matched to a gene: 12. CDR3 sequence: CASSVDTGAATGYTF. CDR3 bases: TGTGCCAGCAGTGTGGACACAGGGGCGGCGACTGGCTACACCTTC.

The chain is built from TRBV19 and TRBJ2-2; 11 bases fit TRBD2. This CDR3 contains 20 residues. V shed 6 bases, J shed 8 bases, and the junction held 23 bases outside the gene matches. Germline V lookup: CDR1 LNHDA, CDR2 SQIVND (reference sequence). CDR3 region: CASRGGEGTSGSYGLGELFF. As DNA, the CDR3 is TGTGCCAGTAGGGGGGGGGAAGGAACTAGCGGGAGTTACGGTCTGGGGGAGCTGTTTTTT.

This clone was observed a handful of times. The J gene is TRBJ1-1, the V gene TRBV7-8; 9 bases are shared with TRBD1. The V segment lost 1 base and the J segment 5 bases; nucleotides outside the gene matches: 5. CDR1 is SGHVS and CDR2 is FQNEAQ in the germline V gene. CDR3 length equals 15 residues. The CDR3 here is CASSLVNRGPTEAFF. DNA for the CDR3: TGTGCCAGCAGCTTAGTAAACAGGGGGCCGACTGAAGCTTTCTTT.

V is TRBV7-9 and J is TRBJ2-7; 8 nucleotides agree with TRBD1. The CDR3 is made up of 16 amino acids. Losses at the gene ends were 3 bases for V and 2 bases for J; bases not matched to a gene: 9. Germline loops: CDR1 SEHNR, CDR2 FQNEAQ (reference sequence). The CDR3 protein is CASSFTTGDNPYEQYF. In DNA, the CDR3 is TGTGCCAGCAGCTTTACGACAGGGGACAATCCCTACGAGCAGTACTTC.

This clone has just one count. The V call is TRBV7-2, the J call TRBJ2-7; D might be TRBD2 (5 bases). V gave up 5 bases and J gave up 6 bases, with 8 bases separating them. CDR1 is SGHTA, CDR2 FQGNSA, per germline. This CDR3 region has 11 residues. The DNA of the CDR3 is TGTGCCAGCAGCCAGGACTCCGAGCAGTACTTC. Its translation is CASSQDSEQYF.

In nucleotides, the CDR3 is TGTGCCAGTAGTCCCCGACAGGGGGATGAGCAGTTCTTC. It translates to CASSPRQGDEQFF. The rearrangement uses TRBV19 and TRBJ2-1; 9 bases align to TRBD1. The CDR3 length is 13 residues. CDR1 LNHDA and CDR2 SQIVND come from the germline V gene (reference sequence). With 5 bases clipped from V and 8 bases from J, the junction kept 4 bases outside the gene matches.

The chain carries TRBV18 and TRBJ1-4; 8 nucleotides agree with TRBD1. Trimming removed 3 bases from V and 7 bases from J; junction bases left unmatched: 13. Germline CDR1 reads KGHSH; CDR2 reads LQKENI. CDR3 length equals 17 residues. CDR3 in amino acids: CASSPDRAGILGEKLFF. The CDR3 DNA follows: TGTGCCAGCTCACCGGACAGGGCTGGTATTCTTGGTGAAAAACTGTTTTTT.

The J gene is TRBJ1-1, the V gene TRBV5-1; D not resolved. This CDR3 spans 14 amino acids. V was trimmed by 0 bases and J by 4 bases, leaving 10 bases between them. Germline V gives CDR1 SGHRS, CDR2 YFSETQ. CDR3 residues: CASSLGGIGTEAFF. CDR3 nucleotides: TGCGCCAGCAGCTTGGGCGGGATCGGCACTGAAGCTTTCTTT.

The chain joins TRBV29-1 to TRBJ2-6, with D possibly matching TRBD2 (5 bases). The CDR3 has 15 residues. CDR1 and CDR2 (germline): SQVTM, ANQGSEA. Trimming pared 1 base from V and 1 base from J, leaving 8 bases between. In DNA form, the CDR3 reads TGCAGCGTTGAAGTTGAGGGATCTGGGGCCAACGTCCTGACTTTC. Translating gives CSVEVEGSGANVLTF. The full variable domain, in which reference TRBV29-1 and TRBJ2-6 provide the parts outside the CDR3, is SAVISQKPSRDICQRGTSLTIQCQVDSQVTMMFWYRQQPGQSLTLIATANQGSEATYESGFVIDKFPISRPNLTFSTLTVSNMSPEDSSIYLCSVEVEGSGANVLTFGAGSRLTVL.

This clone was found a few times. This sequence joins TRBV7-2 and TRBJ2-3, with 8 bases fitting TRBD2. CDR1 and CDR2 (germline): SGHTA, FQGNSA. J was trimmed by 3 bases and V by 5 bases; bases with no gene match: 4. The CDR3 contains 14 residues. CDR3 amino acids: CASSPSSGTDTQYF. In DNA, the CDR3 is TGTGCCAGCAGCCCCTCTAGCGGGACAGATACGCAGTATTTT.